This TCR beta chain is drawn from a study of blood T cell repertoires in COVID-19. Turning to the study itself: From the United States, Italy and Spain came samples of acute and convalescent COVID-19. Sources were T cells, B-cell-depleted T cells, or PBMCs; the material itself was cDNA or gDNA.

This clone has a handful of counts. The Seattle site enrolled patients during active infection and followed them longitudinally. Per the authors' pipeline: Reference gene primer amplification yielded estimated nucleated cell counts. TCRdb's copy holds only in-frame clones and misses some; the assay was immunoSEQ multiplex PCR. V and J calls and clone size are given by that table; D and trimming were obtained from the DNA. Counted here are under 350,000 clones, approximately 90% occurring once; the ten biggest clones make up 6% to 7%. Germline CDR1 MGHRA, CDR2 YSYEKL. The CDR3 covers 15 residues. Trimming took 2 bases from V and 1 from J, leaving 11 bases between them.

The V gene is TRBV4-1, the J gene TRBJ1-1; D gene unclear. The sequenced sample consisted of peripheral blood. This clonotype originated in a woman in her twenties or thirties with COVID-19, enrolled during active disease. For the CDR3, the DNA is TGCGCCAGCAGCCAACTGCTCGGGGAGAACACTGAAGCTTTCTTT. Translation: CASSQLLGENTEAFF.